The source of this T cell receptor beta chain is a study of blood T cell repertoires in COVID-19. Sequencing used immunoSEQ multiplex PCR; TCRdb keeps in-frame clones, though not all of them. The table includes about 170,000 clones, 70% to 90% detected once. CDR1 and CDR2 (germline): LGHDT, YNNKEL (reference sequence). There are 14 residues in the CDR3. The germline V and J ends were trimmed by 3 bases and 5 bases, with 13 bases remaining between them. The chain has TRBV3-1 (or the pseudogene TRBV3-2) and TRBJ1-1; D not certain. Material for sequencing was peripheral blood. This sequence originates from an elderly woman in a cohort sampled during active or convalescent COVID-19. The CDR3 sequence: CASSQGTRRTEAFF. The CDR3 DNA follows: TGTGCCAGCAGCCAGGGCACTCGAAGGACTGAAGCTTTCTTT.